A selection of T cell receptor beta chains follows, all from one sample in a study of CD8 T cells in Susac syndrome. A single record per CDR3 protein comes from TCRdb applying MiXCR to the immunoSEQ multiplex PCR reads. The sample records some 180,000 distinct CDR3 sequences, about 93% being singletons. The sample was CD4+ T cells from PBMCs. The receptor set was obtained from a human donor with Susac syndrome. Both conserved end residues are part of each CDR3. The order of the fields is CDR3 length, clone size, V gene, J gene, D gene, CDR3 protein, CDR3 DNA. The D gene is left open where the match is weak. Where a row states a size, it is once, few, many or the class of an expanded clone; other rows omit it.

18	-	TRBV30	TRBJ2-5	TRBD1	CAWKPTGQGPWVWETQYF	TGTGCCTGGAAACCCACGGGACAGGGGCCTTGGGTCTGGGAGACCCAGTACTTC
14	-	TRBV20-1	TRBJ1-5	-	CSAMSETSNQPQHF	TGCAGTGCTATGAGCGAGACTAGCAATCAGCCCCAGCATTTT
12	-	TRBV28	TRBJ1-2	-	CASSVVGGRHTF	TGTGCCAGCAGTGTCGTCGGTGGGCGACACACCTTC
15	-	TRBV19	TRBJ2-7	TRBD2	CASSSSGRALGEQYF	TGTGCCAGTAGTTCTAGCGGGAGGGCCTTGGGCGAGCAGTACTTC
14	-	TRBV12-3/TRBV12-4	TRBJ2-5	TRBD1	CASSSTGGVKTQYF	TGTGCCAGCTCCTCTACAGGGGGCGTTAAGACCCAGTACTTC
12	-	TRBV9	TRBJ2-5	-	CASSVDQETQYF	TGTGCCAGCAGCGTAGACCAAGAGACCCAGTACTTC
15	-	TRBV6-5	TRBJ2-1	-	CASRPTGQTYNEQFF	TGTGCCAGCAGACCTACAGGGCAAACCTACAATGAGCAGTTCTTC
15	-	TRBV7-2	TRBJ2-1	TRBD2	CASSRLAGEYNEQFF	TGTGCCAGCAGCCGACTAGCGGGGGAATACAATGAGCAGTTCTTC
14	-	TRBV29-1	TRBJ2-7	TRBD1	CSVGGQGVGYEQYF	TGCAGCGTTGGGGGACAGGGTGTGGGCTACGAGCAGTACTTC
16	-	TRBV30	TRBJ1-4	-	CAIGKRGKETNEKLFF	TGTGCCATAGGGAAAAGGGGCAAGGAAACTAATGAAAAACTGTTTTTT
15	-	TRBV2	TRBJ1-2	-	CASSEAGFIGTGYTF	TGTGCCAGCAGCGAGGCAGGGTTCATAGGGACGGGCTACACCTTC
12	-	TRBV18	TRBJ2-4	-	CASSASPDHQYF	TGTGCCAGCTCGGCCTCTCCGGACCATCAGTACTTC
16	-	TRBV5-6	TRBJ2-5	TRBD2	CASSLAGSTGQETQYF	TGTGCCAGCAGCCTAGCGGGGAGTACTGGACAAGAGACCCAGTACTTC
17	-	TRBV4-1	TRBJ2-3	-	CASSRLPGFPSTDTQYF	TGCGCCAGCAGCCGCCTTCCTGGTTTTCCTAGCACAGATACGCAGTATTTT
14	-	TRBV28	TRBJ1-4	-	CASNLNGINEKLFF	TGTGCCAGCAATCTCAACGGTATTAATGAAAAACTGTTTTTT
17	-	TRBV4-3	TRBJ2-5	-	CASSQVYETSGQEIQYF	TGCGCCAGCAGCCAAGTTTACGAAACTAGTGGCCAAGAGATCCAGTACTTC
15	-	TRBV19	TRBJ2-3	TRBD2	CASSTSGGPGDTQYF	TGTGCCAGTAGTACGTCGGGAGGGCCGGGAGATACGCAGTATTTT
16	-	TRBV15	TRBJ2-3	TRBD2	CATSRMVTSATDTQYF	TGTGCCACCAGCAGAATGGTGACTAGCGCCACAGATACGCAGTATTTT
15	-	TRBV3-1	TRBJ2-6	-	CASSQGPQGANVLTF	TGTGCCAGCAGCCAAGGGCCTCAGGGGGCCAACGTCCTGACTTTC
14	-	TRBV5-1	TRBJ2-7	-	CASSFASDPYEQYF	TGCGCCAGCAGCTTCGCGTCGGATCCCTACGAGCAGTACTTC
14	-	TRBV7-2	TRBJ2-5	-	CASSLVSGPETQYF	TGTGCCAGCAGCTTAGTGTCGGGGCCAGAGACCCAGTACTTC
14	-	TRBV27	TRBJ2-7	-	CASSFTGNIYEQYF	TGTGCCAGCAGTTTCACAGGGAATATCTACGAGCAGTACTTC
15	-	TRBV20-1	TRBJ2-3	TRBD2	CSAAPGTRRGDTQYF	TGCAGTGCAGCCCCGGGGACTAGGAGGGGAGATACGCAGTATTTT
14	-	TRBV20-1	TRBJ2-7	-	CSASVMGQTYEQYF	TGCAGTGCTAGTGTCATGGGGCAGACCTACGAGCAGTACTTC
14	-	TRBV7-9	TRBJ2-1	-	CASSPGEGYNEQFF	TGTGCCAGCAGCCCAGGAGAGGGGTACAATGAGCAGTTCTTC
14	-	TRBV5-1	TRBJ2-7	-	CASSLDPTVYEQYF	TGCGCCAGCAGCTTGGACCCAACCGTCTACGAGCAGTACTTC
12	once	TRBV7-2	TRBJ1-1	-	CASSMGRTEAFF	TGTGCCAGCAGCATGGGACGCACTGAAGCTTTCTTT
11	-	TRBV28	TRBJ2-5	-	CVAANQETQYF	TGTGTTGCGGCCAACCAAGAGACCCAGTACTTC
16	-	TRBV21-1	TRBJ2-7	-	CASSKGAASTSYEQYF	TGTGCCAGCAGCAAAGGCGCGGCTTCGACCTCCTACGAGCAGTACTTC
11	-	TRBV30	TRBJ1-4	-	CAWSFDEKLFF	TGTGCCTGGAGTTTTGATGAAAAACTGTTTTTT
15	-	TRBV6-2/TRBV6-3	TRBJ2-5	TRBD2	CASSRLAGRFETQYF	TGTGCCAGCAGTCGACTAGCGGGAAGGTTTGAGACCCAGTACTTC
13	-	TRBV2	TRBJ1-2	TRBD1	CASVRDRGPGYTF	TGTGCCAGCGTCCGGGACAGGGGACCTGGCTACACCTTC
15	-	TRBV12-3/TRBV12-4	TRBJ2-4	-	CASREDGRAKNIQYF	TGTGCCAGCAGAGAGGACGGCCGAGCCAAAAACATTCAGTACTTC
16	-	TRBV12-2	TRBJ1-6	-	CASRFTPQGRFSPLHF	TGTGCAAGTCGCTTCACTCCACAGGGGAGGTTTTCACCCCTCCACTTT
14	-	TRBV30	TRBJ1-1	-	CAWSVGLVDTEAFF	TGTGCCTGGAGTGTGGGCCTGGTGGACACTGAAGCTTTCTTT
14	-	TRBV29-1	TRBJ1-1	-	CSVVRSGHYSEAFF	TGCAGCGTTGTTCGGTCGGGACATTACTCTGAAGCTTTCTTT
14	-	TRBV28	TRBJ1-2	-	CASSAQGFTYGYTF	TGTGCCAGCAGCGCACAGGGATTCACCTATGGCTACACCTTC
15	-	TRBV2	TRBJ2-3	TRBD1	CASRWDRSSTDTQYF	TGTGCCAGCAGGTGGGACAGATCTAGCACAGATACGCAGTATTTT
14	-	TRBV12-3/TRBV12-4	TRBJ2-7	-	CASSHVVETYEQYF	TGTGCCAGCAGTCACGTGGTGGAGACCTACGAGCAGTACTTC
14	-	TRBV7-9	TRBJ2-7	TRBD2	CASSLAGGPSEQYF	TGTGCCAGCAGCTTAGCGGGAGGGCCATCCGAGCAGTACTTC
15	once	TRBV5-1	TRBJ2-3	-	CASSSQGHRTDTQYF	TGCGCCAGCAGCAGCCAGGGGCATCGCACAGATACGCAGTATTTT
15	-	TRBV9	TRBJ1-2	TRBD1	CASSEGQGQINGYTF	TGTGCCAGCAGCGAGGGACAGGGCCAAATAAATGGCTACACCTTC
13	-	TRBV18	TRBJ2-2	-	CASMTGPPGELFF	TGTGCCAGCATGACAGGCCCCCCGGGGGAGCTGTTTTTT
12	-	TRBV19	TRBJ1-1	-	CASTRSITEAFF	TGTGCCAGCACGAGGAGCATCACTGAAGCTTTCTTT
13	-	TRBV4-2	TRBJ1-1	-	CASSQDQGTEAFF	TGTGCCAGCAGCCAAGATCAGGGCACTGAAGCTTTCTTT
13	-	TRBV7-2	TRBJ2-5	-	CASSKHEEETQYF	TGTGCCAGCAGTAAACACGAGGAGGAGACCCAGTACTTC
16	-	TRBV12-3/TRBV12-4	TRBJ2-6	-	CASSPPRVGGANVLTF	TGTGCCAGCAGTCCTCCTAGGGTTGGCGGGGCCAACGTCCTGACTTTC
16	-	TRBV5-1	TRBJ2-1	TRBD2	CASSLVLAGFYNEQFF	TGCGCCAGCAGCTTGGTACTAGCGGGCTTCTACAATGAGCAGTTCTTC